The rows below give T cell receptor beta chains drawn from one sample of a study of cytomegalovirus exposure and HLA in healthy donors. Libraries were prepared by immunoSEQ multiplex PCR; TCRdb keeps only in-frame clonotypes and omits some of them. The table includes about 150,000 clones, approximately 80% detected once. The sequencing input was PBMCs. The receptors were gathered from a man aged 40-50 years in good health and CMV-seropositive. The CDR3 runs from the conserved cysteine through the conserved F or W. A D gene is named only where the DNA matches it firmly. A row's size may be missing; if present it is once, few, many or a size class.

D | J | V | size | DNA | CDR3
. | TRBJ2-3 | TRBV2 | . | TGTGCCACCAAGGACACGTCTAGCACAGATACGCAGTATTTT | CATKDTSSTDTQYF
. | TRBJ1-5 | TRBV4-1 | . | TGCGCCAGCAGCCGACAGGAAGGTCAGCCCCAGCATTTT | CASSRQEGQPQHF
. | TRBJ2-2 | TRBV21-1 | . | TGTGCCAGCAGTGGGACTAGCGGGATCGGGGAGCTGTTTTTT | CASSGTSGIGELFF
. | TRBJ1-1 | TRBV6-6 | once | TGTGCCAGCAGCCAACAGGTCACCACTGAAGCTTTCTTT | CASSQQVTTEAFF
TRBD2 | TRBJ2-7 | TRBV6-1 | . | TGTGCCAGCAGTACTAGCGGCTACGAGCAGTACTTC | CASSTSGYEQYF
. | TRBJ1-2 | TRBV29-1 | few | TGCAGCGTTTATAAGAGCGACTATGGCTACACCTTC | CSVYKSDYGYTF
TRBD1 | TRBJ2-2 | TRBV25-1 | . | TGTGCCAGCAGTCCTACCTTGACAGGGAATAGCGGGGAGCTGTTTTTT | CASSPTLTGNSGELFF
TRBD2 | TRBJ2-1 | TRBV10-1 | few | TGCGCCAGCAGCGATTCAATCGGGACTAGCGGGTACTACAATGAGCAGTTCTTC | CASSDSIGTSGYYNEQFF
TRBD1 | TRBJ2-5 | TRBV5-4 | . | TGTGCCAGCAGTAACAGGGGGCTTAGGGAGACCCAGTACTTC | CASSNRGLRETQYF
TRBD1 | TRBJ1-2 | TRBV27 | . | TGTGCCAGCAGGAGACAGGGGAACTATGGCTACACCTTC | CASRRQGNYGYTF
TRBD1 | TRBJ2-2 | TRBV6-5 | few | TGTGCCAGCAGTCCGGGACAGGGGTACACCGGGGAGCTGTTTTTT | CASSPGQGYTGELFF
. | TRBJ2-7 | TRBV21-1 | once | . | CASSKGVGQGAEEQYF
TRBD2 | TRBJ2-7 | TRBV6-5 | . | TGTGCCAGCCTCAGGCGGGAGGGAACCTACGAGCAGTACTTC | CASLRREGTYEQYF
. | TRBJ2-7 | TRBV20-1 | . | TGCAGTGCTAGTCCCTACTACGAGCAGTACTTC | CSASPYYEQYF
. | TRBJ2-1 | TRBV7-9 | . | TGTGCCAGCAGCCCCAGGGGAAGCAATGAGCAGTTCTTC | CASSPRGSNEQFF
. | TRBJ2-1 | TRBV6-1 | . | TGTGCCAGCGGCCGTAGGGGGAGCTCCTACAATGAGCAGTTCTTC | CASGRRGSSYNEQFF
. | TRBJ2-3 | TRBV7-2 | once | TGTGCCAGCAGCTTAGGGGTGGGAGTAGGAGATACGCAGTATTTT | CASSLGVGVGDTQYF
TRBD1 | TRBJ2-7 | TRBV10-3 | . | TGTGCCATCGGGGACAGGTTGGGTAACTACGAGCAGTACTTC | CAIGDRLGNYEQYF
TRBD1 | TRBJ2-5 | TRBV5-4 | few | TGTGCCAGCAGCCCAGGGGGCCTCCAAGAGACCCAGTACTTC | CASSPGGLQETQYF
. | TRBJ1-1 | TRBV29-1 | . | TGCAGCGCCAATTCCGGACAGTTCCTTATGAACACTGAAGCTTTCTTT | CSANSGQFLMNTEAFF
TRBD2 | TRBJ2-1 | TRBV28 | . | TGTGCCAGCAGTTTATTACTGGGCGGGAGGGCCAATGAGCAGTTCTTC | CASSLLLGGRANEQFF
. | TRBJ1-5 | TRBV6-1 | . | TGTGCCAGCACTAAGACAGATAGCAATCAGCCCCAGCATTTT | CASTKTDSNQPQHF
TRBD1 | TRBJ1-6 | TRBV6-6 | . | TGTGCCAGCAGACCCCCAGGACAGGAAAATTCACCCCTCCACTTT | CASRPPGQENSPLHF
. | TRBJ2-1 | TRBV6-1 | . | TGTGCCAGCAGTGAAAAGAGAGAGCAGTTCTTC | CASSEKREQFF
. | TRBJ2-2 | TRBV7-9 | few | TGTGCCAGCAGCTTAGTGCCGGGAGTGGAACGCGGGGAGCTGTTTTTT | CASSLVPGVERGELFF
. | TRBJ2-2 | TRBV14 | . | TGTGCCAGCAGCCAAATTTTGCAGGGGGAGCTGTTTTTT | CASSQILQGELFF
. | TRBJ2-2 | TRBV7-2 | . | TGTGCCAGCAGCCCCTTAGGGGGAGAGGAAAGGCCCGGGGAGCTGTTTTTT | CASSPLGGEERPGELFF
. | TRBJ1-4 | TRBV4-1 | . | TGCGCCAGCAGCCAAGATCCACAGGGAGAAAAACTGTTTTTT | CASSQDPQGEKLFF
TRBD2 | TRBJ2-1 | TRBV28 | . | TGTGCCAGCCGTGCGGGACTAGCCCTCAATGAGCAGTTCTTC | CASRAGLALNEQFF
TRBD1 | TRBJ2-5 | TRBV7-2 | . | TGTGCCAGCAGCAAAGGGACAGCCCAAGAGACCCAGTACTTC | CASSKGTAQETQYF
. | TRBJ1-4 | TRBV5-1 | . | TGCGCCAGCAGCCCAGACAGAAATGAAAAACTGTTTTTT | CASSPDRNEKLFF
TRBD2 | TRBJ2-1 | TRBV28 | . | TGTGCCACCCATACTAGCGGGAGGCCCAATGAGCAGTTCTTC | CATHTSGRPNEQFF
TRBD2 | TRBJ2-2 | TRBV7-2 | once | TGTGCCAGCAGCTCGAGCGGGAGGGGCACCGGGGAGCTGTTTTTT | CASSSSGRGTGELFF
TRBD1 | TRBJ2-3 | TRBV6-1 | . | TGTGCCAGCAGAGAGGGGGCGGTAGATACGCAGTATTTT | CASREGAVDTQYF
. | TRBJ2-7 | TRBV6-6 | . | TGTGCCAGCAGCTACGGACATATCTACGAGCAGTACTTC | CASSYGHIYEQYF
TRBD2 | TRBJ2-7 | TRBV27 | . | TGTGCCAGCAAACTAAGCGGGAGCTACGAGCAGTACTTC | CASKLSGSYEQYF
. | TRBJ1-2 | TRBV6-1 | . | TGTGCCAGCAGTGAATCGGCAGGGAACTATGGCTACACCTTC | CASSESAGNYGYTF
. | TRBJ2-5 | TRBV5-1 | few | TGCGCCAGCAGCTTGGAGTTGGCAGGGGGGAGTGAGACCCAGTACTTC | CASSLELAGGSETQYF
TRBD2 | TRBJ2-1 | TRBV2 | . | TGTGCCAGCAGTCGGCTAGCGGGTTACAATGAGCAGTTCTTC | CASSRLAGYNEQFF
. | TRBJ2-3 | TRBV5-6 | few | TGTGCCAGCAGTCGGGGGGCAGGGGGCTTGACAGATACGCAGTATTTT | CASSRGAGGLTDTQYF
. | TRBJ1-4 | TRBV11-2 | . | TGTGCCAGCAGCCTCGGGAGCTATAATGAAAAACTGTTTTTT | CASSLGSYNEKLFF
. | TRBJ1-1 | TRBV7-2 | . | TGTGCCAGCAGCTTAGATTGGACAGAAGCTTTCTTT | CASSLDWTEAFF
TRBD1 | TRBJ2-2 | TRBV5-4 | . | TGTGCCAGCAGATGGACAGGGCGAAACACCGGGGAGCTGTTTTTT | CASRWTGRNTGELFF
TRBD2 | TRBJ2-7 | TRBV30 | . | TGTGCCTGGAGTGTAGGCGGGAGTGCCTACGAGCAGTACTTC | CAWSVGGSAYEQYF
TRBD2 | TRBJ2-7 | TRBV19 | . | TGTGCCAGTAGCCGGCGGGAGGGATACGAGCAGTACTTC | CASSRREGYEQYF
TRBD1 | TRBJ1-1 | TRBV5-6 | . | TGTGCCAGCAGCGGGAGGACAGGGGGCGCAAAAGCTTTCTTT | CASSGRTGGAKAFF
. | TRBJ2-7 | TRBV7-9 | . | TGTGCCAGCAGCCCGGGGACTCGCCCCTACGAGCAGTACTTC | CASSPGTRPYEQYF
TRBD1 | TRBJ2-5 | TRBV29-1 | . | TGCAGCGTTGACCGGGACAGATTAGAGACCCAGTACTTC | CSVDRDRLETQYF
TRBD1 | TRBJ1-1 | TRBV12-5 | . | TGTGCTAGTGGACGACAGGGGGGGACGGATTACACTGAAGCTTTCTTT | CASGRQGGTDYTEAFF
. | TRBJ2-4 | TRBV27 | . | TGTGCCAGCAGTTTTCACTCCAAAAACATTCAGTACTTC | CASSFHSKNIQYF
TRBD1 | TRBJ2-7 | TRBV4-1 | once | TGCGCCAGCAGCCAACGGACAGGATCCTACGAGCAGTACTTC | CASSQRTGSYEQYF
TRBD2 | TRBJ2-2 | TRBV2 | . | TGTGCCAGCAGTGCTAGCGGGAGTGACACCGGGGAGCTGTTTTTT | CASSASGSDTGELFF